Below, 28 T cell receptor beta chains from the same sample are listed, as sequenced in a study of identical twins' blood T cells. TCRdb reanalysed the 5' RACE reads using MiXCR and keeps one entry per CDR3 protein. The sample contains roughly 1,300 distinct CDR3 sequences, approximately 71% of which appear only once. Material for sequencing was PBMCs. These receptors were taken from a woman aged 18 to 49 in good health.

The rearrangement uses TRBV20-1 and TRBJ2-3; D assignment may be TRBD1 or TRBD2 (5 bases each). The CDR3 spans 16 residues. V was pared by 0 bases and J by 3 bases, with 16 bases between. Germline V gene sequence: CDR1 DFQATT, CDR2 SNEGSKA (reference sequence). This chain's CDR3 is CSARDRDLEGTDTQYF. In DNA, the CDR3 is TGCAGTGCTAGAGATCGGGACCTAGAAGGGACAGATACGCAGTATTTT.

The chain joins TRBV30 to TRBJ2-7; D not resolved. The CDR3 loop spans 13 amino acids. V was shortened by 4 bases and J by 2 bases, with 12 bases between the two germline ends. The V gene's germline CDR1 is GTSNPN and CDR2 SVGIG (reference sequence). CDR3 in amino acids: CAWNHNDPYEQYF. For the CDR3, the DNA is TGTGCCTGGAACCACAATGACCCCTACGAGCAGTACTTC.

In this sample, this clonotype turned up a few times. The chain couples TRBV6-6 to TRBJ1-2, with 8 bases fitting TRBD1. Germline V lookup: CDR1 MNHNY, CDR2 SVGAGI (reference sequence). This CDR3 spans 15 amino acids. J gave up 6 bases and V 5 bases, and 11 bases lay outside the gene matches. CDR3 sequence (DNA): TGTGCCAGCAGTGACCTCAGGGGGCGTAGGGATGGCTACACCTTC. Protein: CASSDLRGRRDGYTF.

V usage is TRBV6-4 and J usage is TRBJ2-3; 9 bases are shared with TRBD2. The CDR3 runs 15 residues. The V and J ends lost 3 bases and 4 bases, in that order; junction bases with no gene match: 5. Per germline, CDR1 MRHNA and CDR2 SNTAGT. CDR3 protein: CASSEASGTSDTQYF. In DNA form, the CDR3 reads TGTGCCAGCAGTGAGGCTAGCGGGACCTCAGATACGCAGTATTTT.

V usage is TRBV15 and J usage is TRBJ2-3; D unclear. Trimming removed 1 base from V and 1 base from J, with 9 bases in between. The length of the CDR3 is 15 residues. CDR1 and CDR2 from the germline V gene are LNHNV and YYDKDF (reference sequence). CDR3 loop: CATSRGGLGTDTQYF. The CDR3 DNA follows: TGTGCCACCAGCAGAGGGGGTCTTGGCACAGATACGCAGTATTTT. Supplemented by reference TRBV15 and TRBJ2-3, the full variable domain reads DAMVIQNPRYQVTQFGKPVTLSCSQTLNHNVMYWYQQKSSQAPKLLFHYYDKDFNNEADTPDNFQSRRPNTSFCFLDIRSPGLGDTAMYLCATSRGGLGTDTQYFGPGTRLTVL.

The chain employs TRBV15 and TRBJ2-1; D is undetermined. V lost 1 base and J lost 4, with 5 bases in between. CDR1 is LNHNV, CDR2 YYDKDF, per germline (reference sequence). The CDR3 totals 13 residues. The CDR3 here is CATSRGAYNEQFF. The CDR3 DNA reads TGTGCCACCAGCAGAGGGGCTTACAATGAGCAGTTCTTC.

The rearrangement links TRBV14 to TRBJ2-1, with D possibly matching TRBD1 (5 bases). CDR3 length: 13 residues. Trimming cost V 4 bases and J 5 bases, with 9 bases left between them. Germline V gene sequence: CDR1 SGHDN, CDR2 FVKESK. CDR3 nucleotides: TGTGCCAGCAGCCGAGGACAAAACAATGAGCAGTTCTTC. This gives the protein CASSRGQNNEQFF.

CDR3 DNA: TGTGCCTGGATTTCGAGGGTGGACACTGAAGCTTTCTTT. It specifies CAWISRVDTEAFF. J is TRBJ1-1 and V is TRBV30, with D unresolved. Per germline, CDR1 GTSNPN and CDR2 SVGIG (reference sequence). The CDR3 loop spans 13 amino acids. V gave up 4 bases and J gave up 3 bases, with 12 bases separating them.

The chain carries TRBV19 and TRBJ2-7, with TRBD1 matching 8 bases. This CDR3 contains 15 residues. With V trimmed by 3 bases and J by 3 bases, 7 bases remained unmatched. Germline CDR1 reads LNHDA; CDR2 reads SQIVND (reference sequence). The chain's CDR3 is CASSIGAGGGYEQYF. CDR3 in DNA: TGTGCCAGTAGTATTGGGGCAGGGGGCGGCTACGAGCAGTACTTC.

This rearrangement joins TRBV7-6 to TRBJ1-2; 7 bases fit TRBD1. Germline CDR1 is SGHVS and CDR2 is FNYEAQ. Trimming took 5 bases from V and 8 from J; bases not matched to a gene: 8. This CDR3 contains 13 residues. The CDR3 sequence is CASSGYRGEGYTF. Written as DNA, the CDR3 is TGTGCCAGCAGCGGCTACAGGGGAGAGGGCTACACCTTC. The full variable domain, completed using reference TRBV7-6 and TRBJ1-2, is GAGVSQSPRYKVTKRGQDVALRCDPISGHVSLYWYRQALGQGPEFLTYFNYEAQQDKSGLPNDRFSAERPEGSISTLTIQRTEQRDSAMYRCASSGYRGEGYTFGSGTRLTVV.

The chain recombines TRBV5-8 with TRBJ1-5, with a tentative D call TRBD1 (6 bases). V was shortened by 9 bases and J by 4 bases, with 11 bases between the two germline ends. From germline, CDR1 is SGHTS and CDR2 YDEGEE. The CDR3 totals 12 residues. The CDR3 here is CATGGRNQPQHF. The CDR3 DNA reads as TGTGCCACCGGGGGCCGAAATCAGCCCCAGCATTTT.

The chain uses TRBV4-1 and TRBJ2-7; D unresolved. Germline lookup yields CDR1 MGHRA and CDR2 YSYEKL. Trimming stripped 1 base from V and 5 bases from J, with 3 bases between. This CDR3 spans 11 amino acids. The CDR3 reads CASSQGNEQYF. CDR3 coding DNA: TGCGCCAGCAGCCAAGGGAACGAGCAGTACTTC.

V and J are TRBV11-2 and TRBJ1-4; D is uncertain. CDR1 is SGHAT, CDR2 FQNNGV, per germline. Trimming took 3 bases from V and 8 from J, leaving 10 bases between them. CDR3 length: 13 amino acids. In DNA, the CDR3 is TGTGCCAGCAGCTTTGTTACGCAGGAAAAACTGTTTTTT. The encoded protein is CASSFVTQEKLFF.

Only a few counts were recorded for this clonotype. V and J are TRBV6-2 or TRBV6-3 and TRBJ2-3; weak D call: TRBD2 (5 bases). The V and J ends lost 2 bases and 0 bases respectively, with 6 bases between them. Looked up from germline, CDR1 is MNHEY and CDR2 is SVGEGT. The CDR3 covers 14 residues. The DNA of the CDR3 is TGTGCCAGCAGTTACAAGCGGAGCACAGATACGCAGTATTTT. Translated, it gives CASSYKRSTDTQYF.

The V gene is TRBV27, the J gene TRBJ2-1; a possible D gene is TRBD1 (6 bases). This CDR3 spans 12 amino acids. V shed 7 bases and J shed 9 bases, with 13 bases lying between them. CDR1 and CDR2 (germline): MNHEY, SMNVEV (reference sequence). CDR3 DNA sequence: TGTGCCAGCAACCCAGGGGTTGGTGAGCAGTTCTTC. Its translation: CASNPGVGEQFF.

V is TRBV6-4 and J is TRBJ1-1; no clear D. This CDR3 has 11 residues. Germline CDR1 is MRHNA and CDR2 is SNTAGT. V dropped 6 bases and J dropped 12 bases, with 14 bases sitting between them. CDR3 loop: CASRDLLATFF. In DNA, the CDR3 is TGTGCCAGCAGGGACCTTCTTGCGACTTTCTTT.

The V and J genes are TRBV15 and TRBJ1-2, with TRBD1 matching 9 bases. This CDR3 comprises 16 residues. Trimming took 3 bases from V and 8 from J; bases not matched to a gene: 13. Germline V CDR1 and CDR2: LNHNV, YYDKDF (reference sequence). The CDR3 nucleotides are TGTGCCACCAGCAGTTACCGGGACAGGGCCATCGTGGGCTACACCTTC. This encodes CATSSYRDRAIVGYTF.

The V and J genes are TRBV10-3 and TRBJ2-3; a possible D gene is TRBD1 (6 bases). V was shortened by 7 bases and J by 0 bases, with 23 bases between the two germline ends. The germline CDR1 and CDR2 sequences are ENHRY and SYGVKD. The CDR3 sequence is 18 residues long. CDR3 residues: CAINQNLGPQGSTDTQYF. CDR3 sequence (DNA): TGTGCCATCAACCAGAACCTAGGGCCCCAGGGGAGCACAGATACGCAGTATTTT.

The V and J genes are TRBV7-6 and TRBJ1-4, with no clear D. Germline loops: CDR1 SGHVS, CDR2 FNYEAQ. Trimming removed 2 bases from V and 6 bases from J, with 10 bases in between. The CDR3 extends over 14 amino acids. The CDR3 bases are TGTGCCAGCAGCTTAATGGTCCTCGATGAAAAACTGTTTTTT. Translated: CASSLMVLDEKLFF. Full variable domain (remainder filled in from reference TRBV7-6 and TRBJ1-4): GAGVSQSPRYKVTKRGQDVALRCDPISGHVSLYWYRQALGQGPEFLTYFNYEAQQDKSGLPNDRFSAERPEGSISTLTIQRTEQRDSAMYRCASSLMVLDEKLFFGSGTQLSVL.

This chain links TRBV6-1 with TRBJ2-7; the match to TRBD1 covers 7 bases. The CDR3 covers 13 residues. Germline CDR1 is MNHNS and CDR2 is SASEGT. The junction had 8 bases not matched to a gene; V was cut back by 6 bases and J by 6 bases. CDR3 DNA: TGTGCCAGCAGGACAGGGAGTTCGGGCGAGCAGTACTTC. Translated: CASRTGSSGEQYF.

This clonotype was detected once. This rearrangement joins TRBV7-3 to TRBJ2-3, with no clear D. The CDR3 sequence is 13 residues long. V lost 0 bases and J 6 bases, leaving 7 bases between the germline ends. Germline CDR1 and CDR2: SGHTA and FQGTGA. CDR3: CASSLTLDDTQYF. CDR3 DNA sequence: TGTGCCAGCAGCTTAACGCTTGACGATACGCAGTATTTT.

This clonotype came up once. The chain combines TRBV11-2 with TRBJ2-1; D is unresolved. Germline-derived CDR1 and CDR2 are SGHAT and FQNNGV. V was shortened by 1 base and J by 10 bases, with 8 bases between the two germline ends. This CDR3 is 12 amino acids long. CDR3: CASSLVRGEQFF. Here the CDR3 DNA reads TGTGCCAGCAGCTTAGTCCGCGGAGAGCAGTTCTTC.

The V and J genes are TRBV7-6 and TRBJ2-7; D is possibly TRBD1 or TRBD2 (5 bases each). Per germline, CDR1 SGHVS and CDR2 FNYEAQ. The CDR3 runs 14 residues. Between the trimmed V and J ends, which lost 1 base and 3 bases, there was a span of 10 bases. DNA of the CDR3: TGTGCCAGCAGCTTAGTTGGGGGAGTCTACGAGCAGTACTTC. Protein: CASSLVGGVYEQYF.

This clonotype was found a few times. This rearrangement joins TRBV7-6 to TRBJ1-3; D is uncertain. Germline CDR1 reads SGHVS; CDR2 reads FNYEAQ. With 5 bases removed from V and 2 bases from J, the gap between germline ends came to 13 bases. This CDR3 comprises 15 residues. The chain's CDR3 is CASSVRSGTGNTIYF. The CDR3 bases are TGTGCCAGCAGCGTCAGATCGGGGACTGGAAACACCATATATTTT.

This CDR3 reads CASSSQETQYF. The CDR3 DNA sequence: TGCGCCAGCAGCTCCCAAGAGACCCAGTACTTC. The V gene is TRBV5-1, the J gene TRBJ2-5; D call uncertain. This CDR3 region has 11 residues. CDR1 SGHRS and CDR2 YFSETQ come from the germline V gene. V lost 3 bases, J lost 1 base, and 1 base lay in between.

Remarks on this clonotype: A much larger clone differs by one base, so this may be a read error. The chain recombines TRBV10-1 with TRBJ1-3; 9 bases line up with TRBD1. Per germline, CDR1 WNHNN and CDR2 SYGVQD (reference sequence). The CDR3 totals 19 residues. CDR3 residues: CANSESIPVDRGSGNTIYF. The CDR3 bases are TGCGCCAACAGTGAGTCGATCCCTGTGGACAGGGGCTCTGGAAACACCATATATTTT.

The chain recombines TRBV6-5 with TRBJ2-3; no clear D. The V and J ends lost 0 bases and 3 bases respectively, with 4 bases between them. CDR1 and CDR2 (germline): MNHEY, SVGAGI. The CDR3 sequence is 13 residues long. This CDR3 reads CASSYSVTDTQYF. The CDR3 nucleotides read TGTGCCAGCAGTTACTCGGTTACAGATACGCAGTATTTT.

This chain joins TRBV4-1 and TRBJ1-2; no reliable D call. The CDR3 length is 14 residues. CDR1 MGHRA and CDR2 YSYEKL come from the germline V gene. Trimming cost V 1 base and J 6 bases, with 12 bases left between them. CDR3 in amino acids: CASSQVIREDGYTF. As DNA, the CDR3 is TGCGCCAGCAGCCAAGTCATCCGGGAGGATGGCTACACCTTC.